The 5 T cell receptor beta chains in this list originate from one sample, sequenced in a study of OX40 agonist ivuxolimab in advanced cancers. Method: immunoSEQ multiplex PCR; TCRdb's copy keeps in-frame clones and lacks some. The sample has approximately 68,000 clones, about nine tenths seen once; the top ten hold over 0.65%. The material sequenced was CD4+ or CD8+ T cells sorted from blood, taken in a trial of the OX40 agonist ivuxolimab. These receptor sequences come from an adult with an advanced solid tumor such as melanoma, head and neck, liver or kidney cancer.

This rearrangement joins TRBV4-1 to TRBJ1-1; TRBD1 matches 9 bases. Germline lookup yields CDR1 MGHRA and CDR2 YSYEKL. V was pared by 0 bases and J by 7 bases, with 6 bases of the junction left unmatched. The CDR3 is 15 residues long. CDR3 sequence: CASSQDRRQGGEAFF. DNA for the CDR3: TGCGCCAGCAGCCAAGATCGGCGACAGGGGGGTGAAGCTTTCTTT.

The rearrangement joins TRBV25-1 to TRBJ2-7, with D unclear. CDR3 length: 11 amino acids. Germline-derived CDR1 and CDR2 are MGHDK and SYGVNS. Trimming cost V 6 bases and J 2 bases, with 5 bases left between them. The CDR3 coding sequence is TGTGCCAGCAGCCTAGCCTACGAGCAGTACTTC. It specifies CASSLAYEQYF.

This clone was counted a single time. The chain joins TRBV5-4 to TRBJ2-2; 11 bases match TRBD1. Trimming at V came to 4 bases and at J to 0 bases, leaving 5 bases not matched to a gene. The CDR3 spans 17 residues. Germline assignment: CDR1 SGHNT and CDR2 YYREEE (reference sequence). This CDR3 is CASSRGQGVPNTGELFF. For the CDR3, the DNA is TGTGCCAGCAGCCGGGGACAGGGGGTCCCGAACACCGGGGAGCTGTTTTTT.

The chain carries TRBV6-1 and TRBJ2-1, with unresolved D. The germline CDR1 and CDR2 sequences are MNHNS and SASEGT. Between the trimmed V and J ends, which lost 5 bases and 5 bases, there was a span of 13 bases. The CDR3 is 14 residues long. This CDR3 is CASSLERVDNEQFF. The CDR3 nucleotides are TGTGCCAGCAGTCTAGAACGGGTGGACAATGAGCAGTTCTTC.

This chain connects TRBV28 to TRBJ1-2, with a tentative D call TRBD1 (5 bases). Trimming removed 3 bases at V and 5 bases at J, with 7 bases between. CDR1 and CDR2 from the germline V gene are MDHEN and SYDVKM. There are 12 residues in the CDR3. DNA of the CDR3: TGTGCCAGCAGTTTGAAGGGGTATGGCTACACCTTC. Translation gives CASSLKGYGYTF.